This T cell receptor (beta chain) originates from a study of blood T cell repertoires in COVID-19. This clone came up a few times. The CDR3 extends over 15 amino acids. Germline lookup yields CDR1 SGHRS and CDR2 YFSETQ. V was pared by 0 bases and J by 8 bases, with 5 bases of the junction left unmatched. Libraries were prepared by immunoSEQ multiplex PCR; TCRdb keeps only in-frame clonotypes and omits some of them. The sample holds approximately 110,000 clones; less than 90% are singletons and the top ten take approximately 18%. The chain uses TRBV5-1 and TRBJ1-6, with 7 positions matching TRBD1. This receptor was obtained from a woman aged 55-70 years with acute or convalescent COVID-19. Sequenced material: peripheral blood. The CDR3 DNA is TGCGCCAGCAGCTTGGAACAGGGGCGGGATTCACCCCTCCACTTT. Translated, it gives CASSLEQGRDSPLHF.